One sample yielded the 13 T cell receptor beta chains listed below, sequenced in a study of shared clonotypes between healthy human individuals. Measured with immunoSEQ multiplex PCR; TCRdb has only the in-frame clones, and not every one. The sample shows some 2.3 million clones, approximately 95% of them seen only once. The sample was naive CD4+ T cells from PBMCs. Subset given: CD45RA+ positively selected. All receptors derive from a man younger than 35 in good health. Some clones in this sample may be carry-over from other donors' samples.

This clone was observed a few times. The V and J genes are TRBV30 and TRBJ1-5; possibly TRBD1 for D (5 bases). Germline CDR1 GTSNPN, CDR2 SVGIG (reference sequence). V gave up 0 bases and J gave up 1 base, with 10 bases separating them. This CDR3 spans 15 amino acids. In nucleotides, the CDR3 is TGTGCCTGGAGTGTTGGGGCAGCAAGCAATCAGCCCCAGCATTTT. It translates to CAWSVGAASNQPQHF.

This clone was seen a single time. The V and J genes are TRBV30 and TRBJ2-3; possibly TRBD1 for D (6 bases). V was pared by 2 bases and J by 2 bases, with 17 bases between. Germline V gene lookup returns CDR1 GTSNPN and CDR2 SVGIG (reference sequence). CDR3 length: 16 residues. CDR3 amino acids: CAWSKGGHLTTDTQYF. DNA of the CDR3: TGTGCCTGGAGTAAAGGGGGACATCTCACCACAGATACGCAGTATTTT.

On this clone: Distinct nucleotide sequences in the sample also encode this CDR3. V is TRBV7-2 and J is TRBJ2-7; D is uncertain. The CDR3 spans 13 residues. Germline V lookup: CDR1 SGHTA, CDR2 FQGNSA. The V gene lost 5 bases and the J gene lost 2 bases, with 10 bases spanning the gap. CDR3 nucleotides: TGTGCCAGCAGCCCCCCCCCGCCCTACGAGCAGTACTTC. Its protein is CASSPPPPYEQYF.

The J gene is TRBJ2-3, the V gene TRBV7-3; TRBD2 aligns across 15 bases. V shed 5 bases, J shed 1 base, and the junction held 10 bases outside the gene matches. The CDR3 length is 19 residues. CDR1 and CDR2 (germline): SGHTA, FQGTGA. The CDR3 spells CASSPRVGLAGGRTDTQYF. The CDR3 nucleotides are TGTGCCAGCAGCCCCAGGGTGGGACTAGCGGGAGGCCGCACAGATACGCAGTATTTT.

The genes are TRBV2 and TRBJ2-1; D unclear. CDR3 size: 11 residues. V was trimmed by 6 bases and J by 8 bases, leaving 8 bases between them. Germline CDR1 and CDR2: SNHLY and FYNNEI. The CDR3: CASSAYDEQFF. The CDR3 DNA sequence: TGTGCCAGCAGCGCGTACGATGAGCAGTTCTTC.

To note about this clone: The sample contains more than one DNA sequence encoding this CDR3. This chain joins TRBV20-1 and TRBJ2-3; no clear D gene. V lost 6 bases and J lost 1, with 5 bases in between. CDR3 length equals 11 residues. Per the germline V gene, CDR1 is DFQATT and CDR2 is SNEGSKA (reference sequence). CDR3 residues: CSAVRTDTQYF. The CDR3 DNA reads as TGCAGTGCAGTGCGCACAGATACGCAGTATTTT.

This sequence joins TRBV7-2 and TRBJ2-3; 10 nucleotides agree with TRBD1. Trimming cost V 0 bases and J 3 bases; bases outside gene matches: 6. CDR3 length: 17 residues. CDR1 and CDR2 from the germline V gene are SGHTA and FQGNSA. In nucleotides, the CDR3 is TGTGCCAGCAGCTTAGCAAGACAGGGGGCGATGACAGATACGCAGTATTTT. Its protein is CASSLARQGAMTDTQYF.

This chain uses TRBV7-2 with TRBJ2-7, with TRBD2 identical over 7 bases. Germline V CDR1 and CDR2: SGHTA, FQGNSA. Trimming at V came to 0 bases and at J to 2 bases, leaving 4 bases not matched to a gene. This CDR3 has 15 residues. The CDR3, as DNA: TGTGCCAGCAGCTTAGCGTCTAGCGGTACCTACGAGCAGTACTTC. Amino acids: CASSLASSGTYEQYF.

The rearrangement uses TRBV9 and TRBJ2-5, with a possible D match to TRBD1 (5 bases). V lost 0 bases and J 4 bases, leaving 16 bases between the germline ends. Per germline, CDR1 SGDLS and CDR2 YYNGEE. This CDR3 is 16 amino acids long. The CDR3 nucleotides read TGTGCCAGCAGCGTAGCGGCCGGTCAGGGTGGAGAGACCCAGTACTTC. This translates into CASSVAAGQGGETQYF.

This chain links TRBV6-1 with TRBJ2-1; 7 nucleotides align to TRBD2. CDR3 length: 14 amino acids. The germline gives CDR1 MNHNS, CDR2 SASEGT. Trimming took 5 bases from V and 8 from J; bases not matched to a gene: 9. CDR3 in DNA: TGTGCCAGCAGTCTCCCCGGGGGAGGGGATGAGCAGTTCTTC. This encodes CASSLPGGGDEQFF.

The J gene is TRBJ2-2, the V gene TRBV18; no clear D gene. Germline V CDR1 and CDR2: KGHSH, LQKENI. Deletions cut 2 bases from V and 4 bases from J, with 11 bases between. The CDR3 loop spans 15 amino acids. The CDR3 spells CASSPILGGTGELFF. The DNA of the CDR3 is TGTGCCAGCTCACCAATTTTAGGCGGCACCGGGGAGCTGTTTTTT.

This clone was counted once. The chain couples TRBV28 to TRBJ1-2; D is undetermined. Germline V gene sequence: CDR1 MDHEN, CDR2 SYDVKM. This CDR3 region has 15 residues. V was clipped by 3 bases and J by 4 bases, with 15 bases between them. CDR3 sequence: CASSLIGGLSYGYTF. As DNA, the CDR3 is TGTGCCAGCAGTTTGATCGGAGGCTTGAGCTATGGCTACACCTTC.

The CDR3 protein is CASSSPNEQFF. CDR3 DNA sequence: TGCGCCAGCAGCAGCCCCAATGAGCAGTTCTTC. The gene calls are TRBV5-1 and TRBJ2-1; D not resolved. Trimming removed 4 bases at V and 6 bases at J, with 5 bases between. This CDR3 contains 11 residues. Germline V gives CDR1 SGHRS, CDR2 YFSETQ. Full variable domain (remainder filled in from reference TRBV5-1 and TRBJ2-1): KAGVTQTPRYLIKTRGQQVTLSCSPISGHRSVSWYQQTPGQGLQFLFEYFSETQRNKGNFPGRFSGRQFSNSRSEMNVSTLELGDSALYLCASSSPNEQFFGPGTRLTVL.